The 15 T cell receptor beta chains listed next were all sequenced from one sample in a study of CD8 T cells in Susac syndrome (dated by TCRdb to between 2018 and 2021). The receptor library was made with the immunoSEQ multiplex PCR assay. RNA was extracted with the RNeasy kit and 0.5 to 1 ug was reverse transcribed using random hexamers. The public reads were run again by TCRdb, first through fastp at Q25 and then through MiXCR, and only productive beta chains were kept. Rows merge per CDR3 protein into single entries with the most common DNA and genes. A total of fewer than 60,000 distinct CDR3 sequences appear in this sample, over 90% of them only once. Together, the top ten hold roughly 0.79% of the sample. The sample consisted of CD8+ T cells from PBMCs. The source of these receptors is a human donor with Susac syndrome.

This clonotype has just one count. This sequence joins TRBV7-8 and TRBJ2-3, with 8 positions matching TRBD2. The ends lost 5 bases at V and 1 base at J; junction bases unmatched: 5. The CDR3 is made up of 15 amino acids. Germline V gives CDR1 SGHVS, CDR2 FQNEAQ. This chain's CDR3 is CASSAGRGGTDTQYF. The CDR3 DNA follows: TGTGCCAGCAGCGCTGGGCGGGGGGGCACAGATACGCAGTATTTT.

This clonotype was seen only once. V is TRBV9 and J is TRBJ2-7; no reliable D call. V lost 0 bases, J lost 2 bases, and 9 bases lay in between. Germline lookup yields CDR1 SGDLS and CDR2 YYNGEE. The length of the CDR3 is 14 residues. CDR3: CASSVDLGTYEQYF. The CDR3, as DNA: TGTGCCAGCAGCGTAGATCTAGGGACCTACGAGCAGTACTTC.

The chain couples TRBV30 to TRBJ2-7, with 8 bases identical to TRBD1. The germline V gene has CDR1 GTSNPN and CDR2 SVGIG (reference sequence). The CDR3 runs to 14 residues. V shed 2 bases and J 2 bases; nucleotides not matched to a gene: 5. CDR3 amino acids: CAWSFRGRPYEQYF. CDR3 nucleotides: TGTGCCTGGAGTTTCAGGGGGCGACCCTACGAGCAGTACTTC.

The rearrangement joins TRBV12-3 or TRBV12-4 to TRBJ1-2, with D unresolved. The CDR3 covers 12 residues. Between the trimmed V and J ends, which lost 7 bases and 4 bases, there was a span of 10 bases. In DNA, the CDR3 is TGTGCCAGCACCCCCGTGGCCTATGGCTACACCTTC. This encodes CASTPVAYGYTF.

The V gene is TRBV5-1, the J gene TRBJ2-3, with 8 bases identical to TRBD1. The CDR3 contains 17 residues. The V gene end was trimmed by 0 bases and the J gene end by 2 bases; junction bases not matched to a gene: 8. CDR1 and CDR2 from the germline V gene are SGHRS and YFSETQ. CDR3 sequence (DNA): TGCGCCAGCAGCTTGGTATCGACAGGGGAGTTCACAGATACGCAGTATTTT. Its translation: CASSLVSTGEFTDTQYF. Using reference TRBV5-1 and TRBJ2-3 for the parts outside the CDR3, the full variable domain is KAGVTQTPRYLIKTRGQQVTLSCSPISGHRSVSWYQQTPGQGLQFLFEYFSETQRNKGNFPGRFSGRQFSNSRSEMNVSTLELGDSALYLCASSLVSTGEFTDTQYFGPGTRLTVL.

This sequence joins TRBV27 and TRBJ2-1, with 11 bases identical to TRBD2. The CDR3 extends over 16 amino acids. Trimming took 2 bases from V and 0 from J; bases not matched to a gene: 0. The germline V gene has CDR1 MNHEY and CDR2 SMNVEV (reference sequence). Here the CDR3 DNA reads TGTGCCAGCAGTTTACTAGCGGGGGGCTCCTACAATGAGCAGTTCTTC. Amino acids: CASSLLAGGSYNEQFF.

V is TRBV7-9 and J is TRBJ1-1; D ambiguous. Germline values: CDR1 SEHNR, CDR2 FQNEAQ (reference sequence). The CDR3 loop spans 12 amino acids. Trimming shortened V by 6 bases and J by 8 bases, and 13 bases separated the two germline ends. This CDR3 reads CASSPVGREAFF. CDR3 DNA: TGTGCCAGCAGTCCCGTAGGGAGGGAAGCTTTCTTT.

V gene TRBV7-3 combines with J gene TRBJ1-2; 7 bases align to TRBD1. CDR1 and CDR2 (germline): SGHTA, FQGTGA. This CDR3 is 13 amino acids long. Trimming took 3 bases from V and 6 from J; bases not matched to a gene: 4. The CDR3 bases are TGTGCCAGCAGCTTGACAGGGACGGATGGCTACACCTTC. This translates into CASSLTGTDGYTF.

The chain combines TRBV5-1 with TRBJ2-5; D may be TRBD1 (5 bases). The CDR3 consists of 14 residues. With 0 bases removed from V and 0 bases from J, the gap between germline ends came to 6 bases. Germline V gene lookup returns CDR1 SGHRS and CDR2 YFSETQ. The CDR3 reads CASSLVQDQETQYF. The DNA of the CDR3 is TGCGCCAGCAGCTTGGTACAGGACCAAGAGACCCAGTACTTC.

The rearrangement joins TRBV9 to TRBJ2-2; D gene unclear. The CDR3 length is 16 residues. Germline V gene sequence: CDR1 SGDLS, CDR2 YYNGEE. Trimming took off 4 bases at V and 7 bases at J, with 20 bases between the two ends. The CDR3 nucleotides read TGTGCCAGCAGCCCCTTCGGGCACGACGCAAGCGGGGAGCTGTTTTTT. As protein: CASSPFGHDASGELFF.

V gene TRBV7-6 combines with J gene TRBJ2-3; D perhaps matches TRBD1 (6 bases). Looked up from germline, CDR1 is SGHVS and CDR2 is FNYEAQ. Trimming shortened V by 4 bases and J by 2 bases, and 10 bases separated the two germline ends. The CDR3 loop spans 14 amino acids. The CDR3 protein is CASSSRDITDTQYF. The DNA of the CDR3 is TGTGCCAGCAGCTCGAGGGACATCACAGATACGCAGTATTTT.

This clonotype was seen a handful of times. CDR3 DNA: TGTGCCAGCAGCCAACGGATGGGTCAGCCCCAGCATTTT. The encoded protein is CASSQRMGQPQHF. J is TRBJ1-5 and V is TRBV7-6; D is uncertain. There are 13 residues in the CDR3. Trimming took 5 bases from V and 6 from J, leaving 11 bases between them. Germline CDR1 reads SGHVS; CDR2 reads FNYEAQ.

This chain connects TRBV20-1 to TRBJ2-3; no firm D call. Germline V gives CDR1 DFQATT, CDR2 SNEGSKA (reference sequence). The CDR3 is made up of 13 amino acids. CDR3 bases: TGCAGCTCCTCCCTATCCGACACAGATACGCAGTATTTT. It encodes CSSSLSDTDTQYF.

The rearrangement uses TRBV25-1 and TRBJ2-5; D unresolved. Trimming took off 4 bases at V and 3 bases at J, with 6 bases between the two ends. Germline V CDR1 and CDR2: MGHDK, SYGVNS. CDR3 size: 12 residues. The CDR3 reads CASSVWEETQYF. CDR3 DNA: TGTGCCAGCAGTGTTTGGGAAGAGACCCAGTACTTC.

This chain joins TRBV4-1 and TRBJ1-5; D is undetermined. The V gene's germline CDR1 is MGHRA and CDR2 YSYEKL. V lost 6 bases, J lost 0 bases, and 12 bases lay in between. The CDR3 is 15 residues long. In nucleotides, the CDR3 is TGCGCCAGCAGGCCCACGGAGGGTAGCAATCAGCCCCAGCATTTT. Translating it yields CASRPTEGSNQPQHF.